Following are 21 T cell receptor beta chains from one sample sequenced in a study of vaccination effects on CD4 cells after COVID-19. No antigen has been assigned to these receptors. The culture ran for nine to ten days, and then CD4+ T cells were isolated. Profiling relied on immunoSEQ multiplex PCR, and the TCRdb table lists in-frame clones only, not all of them. The repertoire holds about 74,000 clones, with around 77% as singletons. Sequences were derived from CD4+ T cells from PBMCs cultured without peptide, sampled before COVID-19 vaccination. The receptor source for this set is a human donor who received a COVID-19 vaccine.

J is TRBJ2-3 and V is TRBV6-4; TRBD2 matches at 7 bases. V was clipped by 4 bases and J by 8 bases; unmatched bases: 6. The CDR3 sequence is 13 residues long. The V gene's germline CDR1 is MRHNA and CDR2 SNTAGT. This CDR3 is CASSAEGEGTQYF. The CDR3 nucleotides read TGTGCCAGCAGTGCCGAAGGGGAGGGTACGCAGTATTTT.

The V gene is TRBV5-5, the J gene TRBJ2-3; D is uncertain. The V and J ends lost 2 bases and 6 bases respectively, with 19 bases between them. This CDR3 contains 16 residues. Germline CDR1 and CDR2: SGHKS and YYEKEE (reference sequence). Written as DNA, the CDR3 is TGTGCCAGCAGCTTTAATCCGACTCCCCGTGGGGATACGCAGTATTTT. Its protein is CASSFNPTPRGDTQYF.

This clone was counted a few times. The chain carries TRBV30 and TRBJ1-2; 10 nucleotides match TRBD1. Germline CDR1 reads GTSNPN; CDR2 reads SVGIG (reference sequence). CDR3 length: 15 amino acids. J gave up 3 bases and V 3 bases, and 7 bases lay outside the gene matches. The chain's CDR3 is CAWSPGTGVHYGYTF. The CDR3 nucleotides read TGTGCCTGGAGCCCCGGGACAGGGGTTCACTATGGCTACACCTTC. Full variable domain (remainder filled in from reference TRBV30 and TRBJ1-2): SQTIHQWPATLVQPVGSPLSLECTVEGTSNPNLYWYRQAAGRGLQLLFYSVGIGQISSEVPQNLSASRPQDRQFILSSKKLLLSDSGFYLCAWSPGTGVHYGYTFGSGTRLTVV.

This chain uses TRBV18 with TRBJ1-1; a weak D match, TRBD1 (6 bases). This CDR3 spans 16 amino acids. Trimming removed 2 bases from V and 0 bases from J, with 13 bases in between. Germline loops: CDR1 KGHSH, CDR2 LQKENI. Here the CDR3 DNA reads TGTGCCAGCTCACCAGATATAGGACAGATGAACACTGAAGCTTTCTTT. Protein sequence: CASSPDIGQMNTEAFF.

This chain uses TRBV7-3 with TRBJ2-3; 8 positions match TRBD2. CDR3 size: 15 residues. The germline CDR1 and CDR2 sequences are SGHTA and FQGTGA. The ends lost 5 bases at V and 2 bases at J; junction bases unmatched: 6. CDR3 DNA sequence: TGTGCCAGCAGCCTAAGCGGGGGAGACACAGATACGCAGTATTTT. It specifies CASSLSGGDTDTQYF.

The chain couples TRBV2 to TRBJ1-5; TRBD1 matches 10 bases. This CDR3 contains 15 residues. Germline V gene sequence: CDR1 SNHLY, CDR2 FYNNEI. With 2 bases clipped from V and 6 bases from J, the junction kept 4 bases outside the gene matches. The CDR3 bases are TGTGCCAGCAGTGAACGGACAGGGGGTGGTCAGCCCCAGCATTTT. It encodes CASSERTGGGQPQHF.

The gene calls are TRBV5-1 and TRBJ2-7; 7 bases are a match to TRBD1. Per the germline V gene, CDR1 is SGHRS and CDR2 is YFSETQ. CDR3 length: 15 amino acids. V shed 4 bases and J 1 base; nucleotides not matched to a gene: 8. CDR3 sequence reads: CASSPDGQASYEQYV. The CDR3 DNA reads TGCGCCAGCAGCCCGGACGGACAGGCTTCCTACGAGCAGTACGTC.

As DNA, the CDR3 is TGTGCCAGCCACGGACGGGATTACGAGCAGTACGTC. The encoded protein is CASHGRDYEQYV. V usage is TRBV2 and J usage is TRBJ2-7, with a possible D match to TRBD2 (5 bases). The ends were cut back, 8 bases at V and 4 bases at J, with 12 bases in the middle. This CDR3 is 12 amino acids long. Per germline, CDR1 SNHLY and CDR2 FYNNEI.

This sequence joins TRBV7-3 and TRBJ2-3; 7 bases line up with TRBD2. The CDR3 is 15 residues long. Trimming removed 2 bases from V and 2 bases from J; junction bases left unmatched: 4. Per germline, CDR1 SGHTA and CDR2 FQGTGA. The CDR3 is CASSLSGGITDTQYF. CDR3 nucleotides: TGTGCCAGCAGCTTATCGGGGGGTATCACAGATACGCAGTATTTT.

The chain couples TRBV2 to TRBJ1-4, with 10 bases lining up with TRBD1. V shed 6 bases, J shed 7 bases, and the junction held 5 bases outside the gene matches. The germline CDR1 and CDR2 sequences are SNHLY and FYNNEI. This CDR3 comprises 14 residues. In DNA, the CDR3 is TGTGCCAGCAGGGATAGGACAGGGGGTGAAAAACTGTTTTTT. Its translation: CASRDRTGGEKLFF. Using reference TRBV2 and TRBJ1-4 for the parts outside the CDR3, the full variable domain is EPEVTQTPSHQVTQMGQEVILRCVPISNHLYFYWYRQILGQKVEFLVSFYNNEISEKSEIFDDQFSVERPDGSNFTLKIRSTKLEDSAMYFCASRDRTGGEKLFFGSGTQLSVL.

The chain couples TRBV4-1 to TRBJ2-4; 10 bases match TRBD1. CDR3 size: 15 residues. The germline gives CDR1 MGHRA, CDR2 YSYEKL. The trim removed 4 bases at V and 4 bases at J, leaving 4 bases unmatched. This CDR3 reads CASSRTGGEKNIQYF. The CDR3 DNA reads as TGCGCCAGCAGCCGGACAGGGGGGGAAAAAAACATTCAGTACTTC.

The chain has TRBV19 and TRBJ2-4; D remains unclear. V gave up 3 bases and J gave up 5 bases, with 2 bases separating them. CDR1 and CDR2 from the germline V gene are LNHDA and SQIVND (reference sequence). The CDR3 has 11 residues. CDR3 loop: CASSIQNIQYF. In DNA form, the CDR3 reads TGTGCCAGTAGTATCCAAAACATTCAGTACTTC.

The chain combines TRBV29-1 with TRBJ1-1; D call uncertain. Deletions cut 7 bases from V and 1 base from J, with 10 bases between. Germline values: CDR1 SQVTM, CDR2 ANQGSEA. The CDR3 is 12 residues long. The CDR3 nucleotides are TGCAGCGGCACACCCGGGAACACTGAAGCTTTCTTT. It translates to CSGTPGNTEAFF.

The chain links TRBV5-8 to TRBJ1-1, with 9 bases fitting TRBD1. The germline CDR1 and CDR2 sequences are SGHTS and YDEGEE. The CDR3 length is 18 residues. V lost 8 bases, J lost 5 bases, and 22 bases stayed unmatched. Here the CDR3 reads CASPIPPLGQGETTEAFF. DNA of the CDR3: TGTGCCAGTCCCATTCCCCCCCTGGGACAGGGCGAGACGACTGAAGCTTTCTTT.

This clone was recorded once. The genes are TRBV11-2 and TRBJ2-7; D not certain. Trimming cost V 0 bases and J 5 bases, with 8 bases left between them. The CDR3 loop spans 13 amino acids. Germline CDR1 reads SGHAT; CDR2 reads FQNNGV. The CDR3 loop reads CASSLDRADEQYV. The CDR3 region has the DNA TGTGCCAGCAGCTTAGATCGGGCAGACGAGCAGTACGTC.

V gene TRBV5-6 combines with J gene TRBJ2-7; weak D call: TRBD2 (5 bases). From germline, CDR1 is SGHDT and CDR2 YYEEEE. V lost 3 bases, J lost 5 bases, and 18 bases lay in between. The CDR3 length is 15 residues. CDR3 loop: CASSSGVLNFDEQYV. In DNA, the CDR3 is TGTGCCAGCAGCTCCGGGGTCCTTAATTTCGACGAGCAGTACGTC.

This clone was seen a few times. The J gene is TRBJ2-1, the V gene TRBV5-4; TRBD2 is a possible D gene (7 bases). This CDR3 region has 16 residues. Trimming cost V 0 bases and J 5 bases, with 15 bases left between them. Germline V gene data show CDR1 as SGHNT and CDR2 as YYREEE (reference sequence). This CDR3 is CASSLASRGGDNEQFF. Written as DNA, the CDR3 is TGTGCCAGCAGCTTGGCTTCCAGGGGAGGGGACAATGAGCAGTTCTTC.

V gene TRBV10-3 combines with J gene TRBJ1-6; the match to TRBD1 covers 10 bases. Looked up from germline, CDR1 is ENHRY and CDR2 is SYGVKD. J lost 5 bases, V lost 10 bases, and 5 bases had no gene match. The CDR3 is made up of 14 amino acids. CDR3 nucleotides: TGTGCCACCGACGGGACAGGGGATAATTCACCCCTCCACTTT. It is translated as CATDGTGDNSPLHF.

This chain joins TRBV5-1 and TRBJ1-1; unclear D gene. Germline-derived CDR1 and CDR2 are SGHRS and YFSETQ. Trimming shortened V by 4 bases and J by 0 bases, and 16 bases separated the two germline ends. CDR3 length equals 16 residues. CDR3 protein: CASSPWAGTVNTEAFF. CDR3 coding DNA: TGCGCCAGCAGCCCGTGGGCCGGCACAGTGAACACTGAAGCTTTCTTT.

V usage is TRBV30 and J usage is TRBJ2-1; TRBD1 agrees at 10 bases. Trimming at V came to 8 bases and at J to 6 bases, leaving 10 bases not matched to a gene. Germline assignment: CDR1 GTSNPN and CDR2 SVGIG (reference sequence). CDR3 length: 14 amino acids. The CDR3 here is CAGNGQGVGNEQFF. The CDR3 nucleotides are TGTGCCGGGAACGGACAGGGGGTAGGCAATGAGCAGTTCTTC.

The chain employs TRBV30 and TRBJ2-1; D is unresolved. Trimming pared 8 bases from V and 0 bases from J, leaving 14 bases between. Germline V lookup: CDR1 GTSNPN, CDR2 SVGIG (reference sequence). The length of the CDR3 is 14 residues. In nucleotides, the CDR3 is TGTGCCCTTGCCTCCGGCGTCTCCTACAATGAGCAGTTCTTC. Protein product: CALASGVSYNEQFF.